The source of this T cell receptor (beta chain) is a study of beta chain features in type 1 diabetes. Findings and limits, study-wide: Shorter templates might be favored by PCR, equally in patients and controls. At VDJ recombination sites, type 1 diabetes patients had fewer insertions and more deleted nucleotides.

Investigators reverse transcribed all isolated RNA, so they sequenced expressed TCRB transcripts. Libraries were prepared by immunoSEQ multiplex PCR; TCRdb keeps only in-frame clonotypes and omits some of them. The data hold 350,000 to 450,000 clones, with roughly 13% observed a single time. Note on this clone: What it binds is not known.

The sequence was obtained from a man aged 25 to 45 in good health. The sample taken for sequencing was naive CD4+ T cells from blood.

For the CDR3, the DNA is TGTGCCAGCACCGAGTCCCAGGGGGCCAACAATGAGCAGTTCTTC. Protein sequence: CASTESQGANNEQFF. This chain connects TRBV7-9 to TRBJ2-1; 8 positions match TRBD1. Trimming at V came to 7 bases and at J to 5 bases, leaving 10 bases not matched to a gene. This CDR3 region has 15 residues. The germline V gene has CDR1 SEHNR and CDR2 FQNEAQ (reference sequence). The full variable domain, completed using reference TRBV7-9 and TRBJ2-1, is DTGVSQNPRHKITKRGQNVTFRCDPISEHNRLYWYRQTLGQGPEFLTYFQNEAQLEKSRLLSDRFSAERPKGSFSTLEIQRTEQGDSAMYLCASTESQGANNEQFFGPGTRLTVL.